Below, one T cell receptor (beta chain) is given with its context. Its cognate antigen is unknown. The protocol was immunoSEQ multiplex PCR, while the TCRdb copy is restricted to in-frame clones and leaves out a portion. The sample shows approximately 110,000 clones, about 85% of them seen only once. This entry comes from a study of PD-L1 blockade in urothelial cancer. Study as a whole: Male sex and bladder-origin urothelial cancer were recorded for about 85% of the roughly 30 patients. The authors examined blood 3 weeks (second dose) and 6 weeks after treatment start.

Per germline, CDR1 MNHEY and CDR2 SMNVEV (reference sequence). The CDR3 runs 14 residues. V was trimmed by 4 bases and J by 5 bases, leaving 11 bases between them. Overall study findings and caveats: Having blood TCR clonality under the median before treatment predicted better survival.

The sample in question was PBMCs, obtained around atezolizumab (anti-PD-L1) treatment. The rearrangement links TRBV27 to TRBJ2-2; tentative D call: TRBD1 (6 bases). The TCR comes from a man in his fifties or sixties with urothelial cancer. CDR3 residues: CASSSIDRTGELFF. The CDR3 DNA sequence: TGTGCCAGCAGTTCTATAGACAGGACCGGGGAGCTGTTTTTT.